This T cell receptor beta chain came from a study of beta chain features in type 1 diabetes. Regarding the study as a whole: For Type 1 diabetes patients, all four CD4+ subsets carried TCRB CDR3s that were moderately but significantly shorter.

This clone occurred a few times. Antigen: not known. Expressed TCRB transcripts were sequenced after all isolated RNA was converted to cDNA. This table comes from immunoSEQ multiplex PCR, and its TCRdb copy is limited to in-frame clones, with some not included. This table holds 150,000 to 200,000 clones, approximately 8.8% found once. CDR3 size: 15 residues. Germline CDR1 and CDR2: SGHTA and FQGTGA. Trimming stripped 5 bases from V and 4 bases from J, with 16 bases between. The sequence derives from a woman in her 30s with type 1 diabetes. The chain carries TRBV7-3 and TRBJ2-3; TRBD1 might be the D (6 bases). Sequencing was performed on central memory CD4+ T cells from blood. CDR3 bases: TGTGCCAGCAGCCAAACAGGGTCTGGGTCAGATACGCAGTATTTT. It yields the protein CASSQTGSGSDTQYF.